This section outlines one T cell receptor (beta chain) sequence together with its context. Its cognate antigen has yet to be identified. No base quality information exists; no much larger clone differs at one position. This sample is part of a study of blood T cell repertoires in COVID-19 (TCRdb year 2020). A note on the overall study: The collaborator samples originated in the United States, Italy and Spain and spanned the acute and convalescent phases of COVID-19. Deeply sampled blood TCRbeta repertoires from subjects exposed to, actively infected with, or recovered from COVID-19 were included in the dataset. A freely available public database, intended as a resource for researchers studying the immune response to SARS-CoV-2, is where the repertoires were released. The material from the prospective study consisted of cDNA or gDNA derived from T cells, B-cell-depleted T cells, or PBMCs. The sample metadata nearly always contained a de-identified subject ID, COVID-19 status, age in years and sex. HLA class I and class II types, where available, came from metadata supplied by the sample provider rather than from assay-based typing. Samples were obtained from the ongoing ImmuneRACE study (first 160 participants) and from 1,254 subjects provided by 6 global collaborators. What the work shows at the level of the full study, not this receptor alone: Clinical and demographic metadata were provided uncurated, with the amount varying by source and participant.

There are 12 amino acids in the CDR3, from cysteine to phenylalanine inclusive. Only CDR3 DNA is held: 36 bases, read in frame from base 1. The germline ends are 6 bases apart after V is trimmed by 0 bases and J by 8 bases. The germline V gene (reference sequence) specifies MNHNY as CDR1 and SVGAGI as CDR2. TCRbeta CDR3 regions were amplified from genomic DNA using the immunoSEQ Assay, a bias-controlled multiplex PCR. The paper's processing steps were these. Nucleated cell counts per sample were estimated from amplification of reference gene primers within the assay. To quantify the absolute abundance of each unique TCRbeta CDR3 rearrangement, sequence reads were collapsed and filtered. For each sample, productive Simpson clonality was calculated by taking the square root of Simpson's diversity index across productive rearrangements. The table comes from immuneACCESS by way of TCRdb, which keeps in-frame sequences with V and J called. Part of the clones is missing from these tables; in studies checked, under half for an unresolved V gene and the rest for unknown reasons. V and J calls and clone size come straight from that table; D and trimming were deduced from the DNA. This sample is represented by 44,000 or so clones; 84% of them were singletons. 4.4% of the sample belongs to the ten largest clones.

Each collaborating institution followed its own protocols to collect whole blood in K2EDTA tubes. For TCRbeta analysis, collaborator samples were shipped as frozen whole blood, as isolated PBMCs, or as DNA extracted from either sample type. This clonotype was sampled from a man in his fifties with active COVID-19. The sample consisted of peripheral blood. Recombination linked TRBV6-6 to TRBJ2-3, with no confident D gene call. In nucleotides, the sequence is TGTGCCAGCAGTTACTCCTTCGGTACGCAGTATTTT. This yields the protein CASSYSFGTQYF.